The rows below give T cell receptor beta chains drawn from one sample of a study of cytomegalovirus exposure and HLA in healthy donors. Clones were read by immunoSEQ multiplex PCR, and TCRdb kept only the in-frame ones, dropping some. The sample yields about 180,000 clones, approximately 81% seen once. The specimen was PBMCs. These receptors originate from a female donor in good health and CMV-seronegative. The CDR3 runs from the conserved cysteine through the conserved F or W. A D gene is named only where the DNA matches it firmly. Clone size is stated in some rows and not others, as once, few, many or a class when expanded.

v_gene	j_gene	abundance	d_gene	CDR3nt	CDR3aa
TRBV7-9	TRBJ2-2	.	.	TGTGCCAGCAGCCCAAAAGGAGGTCCAAACACCGGGGAGCTGTTTTTT	CASSPKGGPNTGELFF
TRBV29-1	TRBJ2-3	.	.	TGCAGCGTTGATCCCGGTGGCACAGATACGCAGTATTTT	CSVDPGGTDTQYF
TRBV10-3	TRBJ2-7	.	.	TGTGCCATCAGTGAAATTCGAACAGGCTACGAGCAGTACTTC	CAISEIRTGYEQYF
TRBV27	TRBJ1-5	.	TRBD1	TGTGCCAGCAGTATGACAGGGGTCCGCAATCAGCCCCAGCATTTT	CASSMTGVRNQPQHF
TRBV5-1	TRBJ1-1	once	.	TGCGCCAGCAGCTTGACAGGACGGCAAACTAATGAAGCTTTCTTT	CASSLTGRQTNEAFF
TRBV7-2	TRBJ2-4	few	.	TGTGCCAGCACCCAGGAATCTACCCGGGGGACGAAAAACATTCAGTACTTC	CASTQESTRGTKNIQYF
TRBV5-1	TRBJ1-1	.	.	TGCGCCAGCAGCTTGGCCGAGGGAGGTCTGAACACTGAAGCTTTCTTT	CASSLAEGGLNTEAFF
TRBV19	TRBJ1-5	.	TRBD1	TGTGCCAGTAGGACAGGGGATCAGCCCCAGCATTTT	CASRTGDQPQHF
TRBV27	TRBJ1-6	.	.	TGTGCCAGCAGTTCACTACCGGGGGGGGTCTTCTATAATTCACCCCTCCACTTT	CASSSLPGGVFYNSPLHF
TRBV28	TRBJ2-7	.	.	TGTGCCAGCAGCTTACCCCTTGACGAGCAGTACTTC	CASSLPLDEQYF
TRBV27	TRBJ2-5	once	.	TGTGCCAGCAGTTTAGGGCCGTTTGAGACCCAGTACTTC	CASSLGPFETQYF
TRBV12-5	TRBJ1-1	.	.	TGTGCTAGTGGTTTGTGGCAGGGGAGCACTGAAGCTTTCTTT	CASGLWQGSTEAFF
TRBV2	TRBJ2-2	.	.	TGTGCCAGCAGTGTCCGGGAAGACACCGGGGAGCTGTTTTTT	CASSVREDTGELFF
TRBV11-3	TRBJ2-2	.	TRBD2	TGTGCCAGCAGCCCGGCGGGGCTAGCGGGGGGGAACACCGGGGAGCTGTTTTTT	CASSPAGLAGGNTGELFF
TRBV19	TRBJ1-1	.	.	TGTGCCAGTAGGAACCCGGGGACTGAAGCTTTCTTT	CASRNPGTEAFF
TRBV6-5	TRBJ2-2	.	TRBD2	TGTGCCAGCAGGTCAAGCGGGGGGGACACCGGGGAGCTGTTTTTT	CASRSSGGDTGELFF
TRBV29-1	TRBJ2-5	.	.	TGCAGCGTTGAATCGGGTAGGGAGACCCAGTACTTC	CSVESGRETQYF
TRBV7-2	TRBJ1-4	.	.	TGTGCCAGCAGCTCGTGGGGAGGGGGGCTTTATGAAAAACTGTTTTTT	CASSSWGGGLYEKLFF
TRBV19	TRBJ2-1	.	TRBD2	TGTGCCAGTATAGCGGGAATTGAGCAGTTCTTC	CASIAGIEQFF
TRBV13	TRBJ1-1	.	TRBD1	TGTGCCAGCACCCGAGGACAGGGGGGCACTGAAGCTTTCTTT	CASTRGQGGTEAFF
TRBV10-1	TRBJ2-2	once	.	TGCGCCAGCAGTGAGTCCAGGGGGGATAACACCGGGGAGCTGTTTTTT	CASSESRGDNTGELFF
TRBV27	TRBJ1-5	.	TRBD1	TGTGCCAGCAGTTCTTTGACAGGGGGCGATCAGCCCCAGCATTTT	CASSSLTGGDQPQHF
TRBV28	TRBJ1-1	.	.	TGTGCCAGCACCCTGGAGACGGGCACTGAAGCTTTCTTT	CASTLETGTEAFF
TRBV4-2	TRBJ2-1	.	TRBD2	TGTGCCAGCAGCCAAGATACGAGCGGGAGCTCCTACAATGAGCAGTTCTTC	CASSQDTSGSSYNEQFF
TRBV5-5	TRBJ2-3	.	.	TGTGCCAGCGATAGGGGGACGGATACGCAGTATTTT	CASDRGTDTQYF
TRBV4-2	TRBJ2-7	.	.	TGTGCCAGCAGCCAAAAGCGAGCATTCGAGCAGTACTTC	CASSQKRAFEQYF
TRBV28	TRBJ2-1	.	TRBD2	TGTGCCAGCAGTGTTAGCGGGAATGAGCAGTTCTTC	CASSVSGNEQFF
TRBV30	TRBJ1-5	.	TRBD1	TGTGCCTGGAGTGTTAGGGACAGGGGGAATCAGCCCCAGCATTTT	CAWSVRDRGNQPQHF
TRBV9	TRBJ2-1	.	TRBD2	TGTGCCAGCAGCGTAGAGAGTCGGGGGGGCCTCAATGAGCAGTTCTTC	CASSVESRGGLNEQFF
TRBV10-3	TRBJ2-1	.	TRBD2	TGTGCCATCAGTGGGGGAACTAGCGGCGGTGAGCAGTTCTTC	CAISGGTSGGEQFF
TRBV15	TRBJ2-1	few	.	TGTGCCACCGGAGGACGTAGGGACAATGAGCAGTTCTTC	CATGGRRDNEQFF
TRBV27	TRBJ1-2	.	.	TGTGCCAGCAGTCCCGGGCCCCGGGAGGGACTCTATGGCTACACCTTC	CASSPGPREGLYGYTF
TRBV30	TRBJ2-1	.	.	TGTGCCTGGAAAACGGGGGGCCTTTGGAATGAGCAGTTCTTC	CAWKTGGLWNEQFF
TRBV15	TRBJ2-2	few	.	TGTGCCACCAGCAGGGGTCTAGGTAACACCGGGGAGCTGTTTTTT	CATSRGLGNTGELFF
TRBV6-4	TRBJ2-3	.	TRBD1	TGTGCCAGCAGTGGCGGGACAGGTGGCACAGATACGCAGTATTTT	CASSGGTGGTDTQYF
TRBV27	TRBJ1-2	.	TRBD1	TGTGCCAGCAGTTTACACAGGGGTTATGGCTACACCTTC	CASSLHRGYGYTF
TRBV7-9	TRBJ1-4	once	.	TGTGCCAGCAGCTCACTTATGGAGGGACGCACTAATGAAAAACTGTTTTTT	CASSSLMEGRTNEKLFF
TRBV6-5	TRBJ1-1	.	TRBD1	TGTGCCAGCAGTTCCACGACAGGGGTTCCCACTGAAGCTTTCTTT	CASSSTTGVPTEAFF
TRBV30	TRBJ1-4	.	.	TGTGCCTGGGGACAGAATGAAAAACTGTTTTTT	CAWGQNEKLFF
TRBV6-5	TRBJ2-5	few	TRBD1	TGTGCCAGCAGGATCACAGGGGGGAGGGAGACCCAGTACTTC	CASRITGGRETQYF
TRBV7-2	TRBJ1-2	.	TRBD1	TGTGCCAGCAGCTTAGAGCGGACAGGGCGGCTAGGCTACACCTTC	CASSLERTGRLGYTF
TRBV6-5	TRBJ2-5	.	TRBD1	TGTGCCAGCAGTTACGGGACAGGGGGAGGTTGGGAGCAGTACTTC	CASSYGTGGGWEQYF
TRBV11-3	TRBJ2-5	.	TRBD1	TGTGCCAGCAGCCATCGACAGGGGGGCCAGGAGACCCAGTACTTC	CASSHRQGGQETQYF
TRBV10-3	TRBJ2-1	.	TRBD2	TGTGCCTGCGGCGGGACTAGCGGGTACAATGAGCAGTTCTTC	CACGGTSGYNEQFF
TRBV2	TRBJ2-1	.	TRBD2	TGTGCCAGCAGTGACACTAGCGGGGGGTACAATGAGCAGTTCTTC	CASSDTSGGYNEQFF
TRBV4-3	TRBJ2-1	few	.	TGCGCCAGCAGCCAAGATTGGGGCAGGGCCACCTACAATGAGCAGTTCTTC	CASSQDWGRATYNEQFF
TRBV7-9	TRBJ1-6	.	.	TGTGCCAGCAGCCCAGGTCCGGATAATTCACCCCTCCACTTT	CASSPGPDNSPLHF
TRBV9	TRBJ2-7	.	TRBD2	TGTGCCAGCAGCGTTACTAGCGGGAGTATCAACGAGCAGTACTTC	CASSVTSGSINEQYF
TRBV2	TRBJ1-6	.	.	TGTGCCAGCATTATCTGGGCAAATTCACCCCTCCACTTT	CASIIWANSPLHF
TRBV11-2	TRBJ2-1	.	TRBD2	TGTGCCAGCAGCTTAATGGGACTAGCGGGGGCCGATCTACGCAATGAGCAGTTCTTC	CASSLMGLAGADLRNEQFF
TRBV19	TRBJ1-5	.	.	TGTGCCAGTAGTATTGGGGACGGGGGTCGCAATCAGCCCCAGCATTTT	CASSIGDGGRNQPQHF